This entry describes one T cell receptor (beta chain). The antigen is unknown. Libraries were prepared by immunoSEQ multiplex PCR; TCRdb keeps only in-frame clonotypes and omits some of them. The table shows 50,000 to 65,000 clones, with roughly 71% occurring only once. These data are taken from a study of cytotoxic CD8 clonotypes in ibrutinib-treated CLL. On the study more broadly: Patient counts were ten to eleven relapsed/refractory, around 15 treatment-naive and some 17 IGHV unmutated. Overall, approximately 25 responses were partial and 2 complete; following median roughly 72 months, about 15 patients stayed remitted and some 12 progressed. Study findings and constraints: Patients had baseline clonality above age-matched healthy donors, and this clonality moved with circulating CD8+ T-cell counts.

Germline CDR1 SGHAT, CDR2 FQNNGV. This CDR3 comprises 18 residues. V shed 4 bases, J shed 2 bases, and the junction held 9 bases outside the gene matches. This receptor was obtained from a human donor with chronic lymphocytic leukemia. The sequenced sample was PBMCs, obtained after 12 months of ibrutinib treatment. The V and J genes are TRBV11-2 and TRBJ2-1; 12 nucleotides agree with TRBD2. Here the CDR3 reads CASSSLSRTSGTYNEQFF. As DNA, the CDR3 is TGTGCCAGCAGCTCCTTATCCCGGACTAGCGGGACCTACAATGAGCAGTTCTTC.